This record looks at one T cell receptor beta chain sequence and its context. The antigen is undetermined. Per germline, CDR1 SGHVS and CDR2 FQNEAQ. CDR3 length: 12 residues. The V end was cut by 1 base, the J end by 2 bases, with 3 bases between. The sort gate was single viable CD3+CD4+CD8-CD45RO+ cells for memory CD4+ T cells. Serum IgG to CMV pp150, pp28, p38 and p52 defined serostatus. Sequencing used immunoSEQ multiplex PCR; TCRdb keeps in-frame clones, though not all of them. The sample yields around 60,000 clones, 82% seen once. The data derive from a study of memory CD4+ T cells and cytomegalovirus serostatus. About the study: Of the healthy Belgian adults, fewer than 10 were CMV seropositive and about 24 seronegative. Overall study results and limits: Repertoires predicted CMV serostatus with median bootstrapped AUC of about 0.94. Of roughly 180 reported CMV TCRbeta sequences, 55 to 80 were found in memory CD4+ repertoires.

This receptor was taken from an adult in good health and CMV-seronegative. Material: memory CD4+ T cells from blood. J is TRBJ2-7 and V is TRBV7-8, with D hard to call. In nucleotides, the CDR3 is TGTGCCAGCAGCTTAGGAGCCTACGAGCAGTACTTC. Its translation is CASSLGAYEQYF.